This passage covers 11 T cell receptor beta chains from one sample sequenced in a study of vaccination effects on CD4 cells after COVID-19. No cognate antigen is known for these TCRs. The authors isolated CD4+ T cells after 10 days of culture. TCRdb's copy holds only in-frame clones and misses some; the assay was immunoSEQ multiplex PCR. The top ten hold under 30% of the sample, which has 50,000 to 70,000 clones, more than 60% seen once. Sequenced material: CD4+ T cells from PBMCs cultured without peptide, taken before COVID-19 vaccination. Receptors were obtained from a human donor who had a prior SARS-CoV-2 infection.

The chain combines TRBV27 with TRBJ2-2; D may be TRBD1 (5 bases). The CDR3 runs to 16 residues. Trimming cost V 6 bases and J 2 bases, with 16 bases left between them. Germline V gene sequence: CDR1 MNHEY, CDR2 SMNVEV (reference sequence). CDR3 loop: CASSLHRHSNTGELFF. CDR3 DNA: TGTGCCAGCAGCTTACACAGGCACTCAAACACCGGGGAGCTGTTTTTT.

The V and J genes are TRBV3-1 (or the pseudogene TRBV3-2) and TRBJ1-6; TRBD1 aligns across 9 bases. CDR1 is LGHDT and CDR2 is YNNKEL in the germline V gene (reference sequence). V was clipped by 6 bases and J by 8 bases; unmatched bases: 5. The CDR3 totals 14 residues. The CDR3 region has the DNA TGTGCCAGCAGAGAACGGGACAGGGATTCACCCCTCCACTTT. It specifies CASRERDRDSPLHF.

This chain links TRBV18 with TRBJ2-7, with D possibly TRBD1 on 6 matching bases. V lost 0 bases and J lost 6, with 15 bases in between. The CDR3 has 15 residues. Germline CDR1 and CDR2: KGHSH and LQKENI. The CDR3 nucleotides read TGTGCCAGCTCACCACCTGGCAGGGGCCCCCTCGAGCAGTACTTC. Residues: CASSPPGRGPLEQYF.

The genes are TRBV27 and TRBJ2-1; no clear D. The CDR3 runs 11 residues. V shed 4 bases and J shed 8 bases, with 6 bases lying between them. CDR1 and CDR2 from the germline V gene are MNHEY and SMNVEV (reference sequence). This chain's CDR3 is CASSSTYEQFF. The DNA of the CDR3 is TGTGCCAGCAGTTCAACCTATGAGCAGTTCTTC.

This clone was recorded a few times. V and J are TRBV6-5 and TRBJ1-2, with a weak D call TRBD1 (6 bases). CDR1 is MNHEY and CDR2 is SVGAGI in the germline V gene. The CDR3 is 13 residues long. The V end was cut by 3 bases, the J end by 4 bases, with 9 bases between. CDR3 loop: CASSYQGTYGYTF. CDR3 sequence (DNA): TGTGCCAGCAGTTATCAGGGGACCTATGGCTACACCTTC.

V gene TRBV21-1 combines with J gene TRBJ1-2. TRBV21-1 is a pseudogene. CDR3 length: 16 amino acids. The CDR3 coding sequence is TGTGCCAGCAGCCTCCGGGGGCGGAGAGGGACCTATGGCTACACCTTC. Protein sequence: CASSLRGRRGTYGYTF.

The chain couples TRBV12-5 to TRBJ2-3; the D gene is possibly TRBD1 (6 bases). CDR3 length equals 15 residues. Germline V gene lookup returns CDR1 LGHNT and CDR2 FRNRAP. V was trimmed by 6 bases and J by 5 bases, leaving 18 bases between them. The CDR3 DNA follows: TGTGCTAGTGGCCTATTTAAAACAGGGATAGATACGCAGTATTTT. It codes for CASGLFKTGIDTQYF. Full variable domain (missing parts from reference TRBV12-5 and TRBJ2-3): DARVTQTPRHKVTEMGQEVTMRCQPILGHNTVFWYRQTMMQGLELLAYFRNRAPLDDSGMPKDRFSAEMPDATLATLKIQPSEPRDSAVYFCASGLFKTGIDTQYFGPGTRLTVL.

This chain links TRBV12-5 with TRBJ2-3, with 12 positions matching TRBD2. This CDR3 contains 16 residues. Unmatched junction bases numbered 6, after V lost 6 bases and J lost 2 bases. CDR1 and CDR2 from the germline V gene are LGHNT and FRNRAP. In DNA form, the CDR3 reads TGTGCTAGTGGCCCCCGGACTAGCGGGGTCACAGATACGCAGTATTTT. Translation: CASGPRTSGVTDTQYF.

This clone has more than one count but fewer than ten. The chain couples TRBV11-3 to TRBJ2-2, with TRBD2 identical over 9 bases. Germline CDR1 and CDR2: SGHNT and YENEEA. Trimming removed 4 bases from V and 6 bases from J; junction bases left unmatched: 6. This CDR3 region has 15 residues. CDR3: CASSSRAGGSGELFF. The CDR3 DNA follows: TGTGCCAGCAGCTCCAGGGCGGGAGGGTCCGGGGAGCTGTTTTTT.

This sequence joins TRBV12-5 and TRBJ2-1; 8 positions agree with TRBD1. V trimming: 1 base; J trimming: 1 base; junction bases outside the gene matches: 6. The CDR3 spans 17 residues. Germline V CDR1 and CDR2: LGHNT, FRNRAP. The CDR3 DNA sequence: TGTGCTAGTGGTTTGGCCTACCGACAGGGGTCCTACAATGAGCAGTTCTTC. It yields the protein CASGLAYRQGSYNEQFF.

Written as DNA, the CDR3 is TGCACCAGCAGCTATGGACTAGCGGGGGGGAATTACAATGAGCAGTTCTTC. Its translation: CTSSYGLAGGNYNEQFF. The chain has TRBV1 and TRBJ2-1; the D segment call TRBD2 is taken from the table without a DNA check. TRBV1 is a documented pseudogene. The CDR3 loop spans 17 amino acids.